This TCR beta chain was identified during a study of cytotoxic CD8 clonotypes in ibrutinib-treated CLL. The V end was cut by 1 base, the J end by 1 base, with 5 bases between. The germline V gene encodes CDR1 GTSNPN and CDR2 SVGIG (reference sequence). CDR3 length equals 13 residues. The study, taken as a whole, reports: Patients with sustained remission and those progressing were sampled at differing times.

The method was immunoSEQ multiplex PCR; TCRdb's version includes in-frame clones alone and lacks a portion of them. Of roughly 180,000 clones in the sample, around 80% were seen once. With regard to this clone: Antigen specificity is unknown.

V usage is TRBV30 and J usage is TRBJ2-4, with a possible D match to TRBD1 (5 bases). This sequence was found in a human donor with chronic lymphocytic leukemia. The sequences come from PBMCs, collected after 24 months of ibrutinib treatment. The CDR3: CAWSAGAKNIQYF. The CDR3 nucleotides are TGTGCCTGGAGTGCAGGGGCCAAAAACATTCAGTACTTC.